Following are 25 T cell receptor beta chains from one sample sequenced in a study of cytotoxic CD8 clonotypes in ibrutinib-treated CLL. Assay: immunoSEQ multiplex PCR; the TCRdb copy retains only in-frame clones and omits some. The table shows 200,000 to 250,000 clones, with about three quarters occurring only once. The source material was PBMCs, sampled after 12 months of ibrutinib treatment. These receptors all come from a human donor with chronic lymphocytic leukemia.

The chain recombines TRBV19 with TRBJ2-4; possible D gene TRBD2, 5 bases. The CDR3 loop spans 11 amino acids. In germline, CDR1 is LNHDA, CDR2 SQIVND (reference sequence). The V gene lost 5 bases and the J gene lost 9 bases, with 8 bases spanning the gap. In DNA, the CDR3 is TGTGCCAGTAGTTTACGGGGCATTCAGTACTTC. Its translation is CASSLRGIQYF.

The chain couples TRBV9 to TRBJ2-3, with a possible D match to TRBD2 (6 bases). With 4 bases removed from V and 4 bases from J, the gap between germline ends came to 22 bases. The germline CDR1 and CDR2 sequences are SGDLS and YYNGEE. The CDR3 length is 17 residues. CDR3 in amino acids: CASSQSGGGASSDTQYF. The DNA of the CDR3 is TGTGCCAGCAGCCAGAGTGGCGGAGGGGCTAGTTCAGATACGCAGTATTTT.

This rearrangement joins TRBV25-1 to TRBJ1-1; 8 bases are shared with TRBD1. This CDR3 is 15 amino acids long. J was trimmed by 1 base and V by 6 bases; bases with no gene match: 7. Germline loops: CDR1 MGHDK, CDR2 SYGVNS. In nucleotides, the CDR3 is TGTGCCAGCAGGAGGACAGGGTCGAAGAACACTGAAGCTTTCTTT. It is translated as CASRRTGSKNTEAFF.

The CDR3 loop reads CASSLALTGGETQYF. Here the CDR3 DNA reads TGTGCCAGCAGCTTAGCGCTGACGGGAGGGGAGACCCAGTACTTC. This chain uses TRBV7-9 with TRBJ2-5; TRBD2 matches 8 bases. Germline V CDR1 and CDR2: SEHNR, FQNEAQ (reference sequence). J gave up 5 bases and V 0 bases, and 5 bases lay outside the gene matches. CDR3 length equals 15 residues.

V gene TRBV6-5 combines with J gene TRBJ1-2; D remains ambiguous. This CDR3 comprises 13 residues. V lost 5 bases, J lost 8 bases, and 15 bases lay in between. Germline values: CDR1 MNHEY, CDR2 SVGAGI. The CDR3: CASSANRRPGYTF. DNA for the CDR3: TGTGCCAGCAGTGCAAATCGACGGCCCGGCTACACCTTC.

The J gene is TRBJ2-7, the V gene TRBV10-3, with D hard to call. V shed 3 bases and J shed 3 bases, with 6 bases lying between them. This CDR3 region has 12 residues. The germline gives CDR1 ENHRY, CDR2 SYGVKD. The CDR3 here is CAISESDYEQYF. The CDR3 DNA sequence: TGTGCCATCAGTGAAAGCGACTACGAGCAGTACTTC.

This chain connects TRBV7-9 to TRBJ1-3, with a tentative D call TRBD1 (5 bases). Germline-derived CDR1 and CDR2 are SEHNR and FQNEAQ (reference sequence). The V end was cut by 4 bases, the J end by 15 bases, with 19 bases between. There are 13 residues in the CDR3. The CDR3, as DNA: TGTGCCAGCAGCTCCTCAAGGGACGGGGCCACATATTTT. It specifies CASSSSRDGATYF. The variable domain in full, completed from reference TRBV7-9 and TRBJ1-3, reads DTGVSQNPRHKITKRGQNVTFRCDPISEHNRLYWYRQTLGQGPEFLTYFQNEAQLEKSRLLSDRFSAERPKGSFSTLEIQRTEQGDSAMYLCASSSSRDGATYFGEGSWLTVV.

This sequence joins TRBV2 and TRBJ2-5; either TRBD1 or TRBD2 may supply D (7 bases each). Germline V gene lookup returns CDR1 SNHLY and CDR2 FYNNEI. Trimming left V 4 bases short and J 2 bases short, with 17 bases between. The CDR3 contains 16 residues. In nucleotides, the CDR3 is TGTGCCAGCAGTGGCAGGGGGGGGCACGGGCAAGAGACCCAGTACTTC. Translating it yields CASSGRGGHGQETQYF.

V usage is TRBV5-1 and J usage is TRBJ2-3; D might be TRBD1 (7 bases). This CDR3 is built from 14 residues. Per germline, CDR1 SGHRS and CDR2 YFSETQ. The germline V and J ends were trimmed by 0 bases and 7 bases, with 12 bases remaining between them. DNA of the CDR3: TGCGCCAGCAGCTTGGAGGAGGGGGCGCATACGCAGTATTTT. Amino acid sequence: CASSLEEGAHTQYF.

This chain links TRBV6-6 with TRBJ1-2; D is perhaps TRBD1 (6 bases). The CDR3 totals 13 residues. Germline CDR1 reads MNHNY; CDR2 reads SVGAGI (reference sequence). Trimming shortened V by 8 bases and J by 5 bases, and 15 bases separated the two germline ends. The DNA of the CDR3 is TGTGCCAGCGACCCGGGGGGGCGGTATGGCTACACCTTC. It yields the protein CASDPGGRYGYTF.

Of note for this clone: A read error may account for a junction end that differs from germline. The genes are TRBV7-9 and TRBJ2-5; D is unclear. This CDR3 region has 14 residues. Per the germline V gene, CDR1 is SEHNR and CDR2 is FQNEAQ (reference sequence). CDR3 bases: TGTGCCAGCAGCTTCGTCGGCAGGCAAGGGACCCAGTACTTC. The encoded protein is CASSFVGRQGTQYF. The variable domain in full, with the rest retrieved from reference TRBV7-9 and TRBJ2-5, is DTGVSQNPRHKITKRGQNVTFRCDPISEHNRLYWYRQTLGQGPEFLTYFQNEAQLEKSRLLSDRFSAERPKGSFSTLEIQRTEQGDSAMYLCASSFVGRQGTQYFGPGTRLLVL.

The rearrangement joins TRBV4-1 to TRBJ1-5, with 9 bases identical to TRBD1. V trimming: 2 bases; J trimming: 9 bases; junction bases outside the gene matches: 5. There are 14 residues in the CDR3. Germline-derived CDR1 and CDR2 are MGHRA and YSYEKL. The CDR3 loop is CASSQTTGGRPQHF. The CDR3 bases are TGCGCCAGCAGCCAAACTACAGGGGGCCGGCCCCAGCATTTT.

The chain combines TRBV5-6 with TRBJ2-7; D not certain. The CDR3 totals 13 residues. V was shortened by 4 bases and J by 4 bases, with 12 bases between the two germline ends. CDR1 is SGHDT and CDR2 is YYEEEE in the germline V gene. The CDR3 here is CASSIRLGYEQYF. The CDR3 DNA is TGTGCCAGCAGCATACGACTCGGGTACGAGCAGTACTTC.

The rearrangement joins TRBV4-3 to TRBJ2-6, with unresolved D. V was clipped by 4 bases and J by 2 bases, with 9 bases between them. The CDR3 contains 15 residues. Germline lookup yields CDR1 LGHNA and CDR2 YSLEER. The DNA of the CDR3 is TGCGCCAGCAGCCTATTAACTACTGGGGCCAACGTCCTGACTTTC. It encodes CASSLLTTGANVLTF.

This chain links TRBV29-1 with TRBJ2-2, with D perhaps matching TRBD1 (6 bases). CDR3 length: 14 residues. Germline V lookup: CDR1 SQVTM, CDR2 ANQGSEA. Trimming shortened V by 0 bases and J by 7 bases, and 12 bases separated the two germline ends. The CDR3 loop is CSVEEAGVGGELFF. The CDR3 region has the DNA TGCAGCGTTGAAGAGGCAGGGGTCGGCGGGGAGCTGTTTTTT.

V and J are TRBV6-5 and TRBJ1-2; D may be TRBD1 (6 bases). This CDR3 has 14 amino acids. Between the trimmed V and J ends, which lost 6 bases and 6 bases, there was a span of 17 bases. Germline CDR1 and CDR2: MNHEY and SVGAGI. The CDR3 loop reads CASRDTGTGNGYTF. In DNA, the CDR3 is TGTGCCAGCAGGGACACAGGGACGGGGAATGGCTACACCTTC.

V usage is TRBV6-5 and J usage is TRBJ1-2; 11 nucleotides align to TRBD1. The CDR3 contains 13 residues. Germline CDR1 MNHEY, CDR2 SVGAGI. Trimming cost V 6 bases and J 7 bases; bases outside gene matches: 4. In DNA form, the CDR3 reads TGTGCCAGCAGCCTTGGGACAGGGGGTGGCTACACCTTC. Protein product: CASSLGTGGGYTF.

The chain is built from TRBV13 and TRBJ1-2; D remains ambiguous. Germline CDR1 reads PRHDT; CDR2 reads FYEKMQ (reference sequence). V lost 0 bases, J lost 6 bases, and 8 bases lay in between. The CDR3 extends over 13 amino acids. The CDR3 DNA reads as TGTGCCAGCAGCTTAGGGTACCGAGATGGCTACACCTTC. It translates to CASSLGYRDGYTF.

V gene TRBV28 combines with J gene TRBJ2-5; TRBD2 matches at 9 bases. Germline values: CDR1 MDHEN, CDR2 SYDVKM. The CDR3 covers 16 residues. Trimming removed 0 bases from V and 2 bases from J; junction bases left unmatched: 4. The DNA of the CDR3 is TGTGCCAGCAGTTTATGGAGTCTAGCGGGGCAAGAGACCCAGTACTTC. It translates to CASSLWSLAGQETQYF.

The rearrangement links TRBV5-1 to TRBJ1-2; 9 bases are shared with TRBD1. This CDR3 comprises 14 residues. Germline assignment: CDR1 SGHRS and CDR2 YFSETQ. J was trimmed by 0 bases and V by 4 bases; bases with no gene match: 1. CDR3 DNA: TGCGCCAGCAGCCGGACAGGGGCTAACTATGGCTACACCTTC. Protein product: CASSRTGANYGYTF.

The chain is built from TRBV4-2 and TRBJ2-2, with 8 bases that match TRBD2. After removal of 0 bases from V and 6 bases from J, the junction contained 6 bases not matched to a gene. The CDR3 runs to 16 residues. Germline lookup yields CDR1 LGHNA and CDR2 YNFKEQ. CDR3 sequence: CASSQEISGAAGELFF. CDR3 DNA: TGTGCCAGCAGCCAAGAGATTAGCGGGGCGGCCGGGGAGCTGTTTTTT.

This clone appeared once. The V and J genes are TRBV19 and TRBJ1-1; TRBD1 aligns across 9 bases. V gave up 5 bases and J gave up 6 bases; unmatched junction bases: 7. This CDR3 is 14 amino acids long. CDR1 is LNHDA, CDR2 SQIVND, per germline (reference sequence). CDR3 loop: CASSAGTGRAEAFF. The CDR3 bases are TGTGCCAGTAGTGCAGGGACAGGGAGGGCTGAAGCTTTCTTT. The variable domain in full, completed from reference TRBV19 and TRBJ1-1, reads DGGITQSPKYLFRKEGQNVTLSCEQNLNHDAMYWYRQDPGQGLRLIYYSQIVNDFQKGDIAEGYSVSREKKESFPLTVTSAQKNPTAFYLCASSAGTGRAEAFFGQGTRLTVV.

CDR3 residues: CATSDRHQPQHF. CDR3 DNA sequence: TGTGCCACCAGCGACAGACATCAGCCCCAGCATTTT. The chain links TRBV15 to TRBJ1-5; perhaps TRBD1 as D (5 bases). The V gene lost 5 bases and the J gene lost 5 bases, with 7 bases spanning the gap. Germline-derived CDR1 and CDR2 are LNHNV and YYDKDF (reference sequence). The CDR3 covers 12 residues.

The gene calls are TRBV28 and TRBJ2-7, with TRBD1 identical over 9 bases. Germline V gives CDR1 MDHEN, CDR2 SYDVKM. The CDR3 runs to 14 residues. V dropped 1 base and J dropped 4; count of bases not matched to a gene: 2. For the CDR3, the DNA is TGTGCCAGCAGTTTATACAGGGGGCTTTACGAGCAGTACTTC. Translating gives CASSLYRGLYEQYF.

The genes are TRBV7-3 and TRBJ1-4; D unclear. The length of the CDR3 is 12 residues. Germline V gene lookup returns CDR1 SGHTA and CDR2 FQGTGA. With 0 bases removed from V and 7 bases from J, the gap between germline ends came to 3 bases. The CDR3 region has the DNA TGTGCCAGCAGCTTAACCGGTGAAAAACTGTTTTTT. This gives the protein CASSLTGEKLFF.